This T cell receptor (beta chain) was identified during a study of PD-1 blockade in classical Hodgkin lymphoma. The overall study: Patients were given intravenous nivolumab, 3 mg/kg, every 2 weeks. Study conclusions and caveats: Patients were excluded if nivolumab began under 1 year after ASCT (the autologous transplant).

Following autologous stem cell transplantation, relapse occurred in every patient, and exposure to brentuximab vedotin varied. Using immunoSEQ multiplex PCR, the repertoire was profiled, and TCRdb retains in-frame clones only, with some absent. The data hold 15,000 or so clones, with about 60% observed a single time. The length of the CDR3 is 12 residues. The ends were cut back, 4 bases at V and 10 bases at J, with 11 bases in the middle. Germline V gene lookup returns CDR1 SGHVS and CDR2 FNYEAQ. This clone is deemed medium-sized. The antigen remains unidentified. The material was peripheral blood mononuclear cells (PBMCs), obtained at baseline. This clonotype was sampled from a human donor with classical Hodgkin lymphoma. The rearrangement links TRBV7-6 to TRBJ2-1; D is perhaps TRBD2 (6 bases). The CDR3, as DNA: TGTGCCAGCAGCTGGGCTGGGGGGGAGCAGTTCTTC. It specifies CASSWAGGEQFF.